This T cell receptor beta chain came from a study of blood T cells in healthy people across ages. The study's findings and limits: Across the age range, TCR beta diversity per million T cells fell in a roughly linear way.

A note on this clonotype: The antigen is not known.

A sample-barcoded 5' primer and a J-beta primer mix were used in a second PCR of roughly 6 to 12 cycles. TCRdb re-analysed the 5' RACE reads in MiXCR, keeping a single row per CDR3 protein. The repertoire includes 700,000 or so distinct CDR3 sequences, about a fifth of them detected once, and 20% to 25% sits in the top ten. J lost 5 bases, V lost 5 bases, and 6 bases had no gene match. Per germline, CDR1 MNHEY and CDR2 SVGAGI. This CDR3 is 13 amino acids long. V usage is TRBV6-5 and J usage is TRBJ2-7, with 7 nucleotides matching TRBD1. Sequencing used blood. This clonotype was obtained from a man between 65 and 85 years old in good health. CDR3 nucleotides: TGTGCCAGCAGTAGGGACAGAGTCGACGAGCAGTACTTC. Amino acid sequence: CASSRDRVDEQYF.